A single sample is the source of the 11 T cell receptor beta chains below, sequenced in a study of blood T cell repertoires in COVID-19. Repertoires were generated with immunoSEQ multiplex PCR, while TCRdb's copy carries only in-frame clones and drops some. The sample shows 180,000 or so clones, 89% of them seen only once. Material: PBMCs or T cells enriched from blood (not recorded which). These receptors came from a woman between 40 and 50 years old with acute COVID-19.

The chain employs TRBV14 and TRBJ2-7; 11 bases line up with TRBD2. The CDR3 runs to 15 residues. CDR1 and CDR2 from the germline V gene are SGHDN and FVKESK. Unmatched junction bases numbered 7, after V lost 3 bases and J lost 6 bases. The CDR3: CASSQLSGRAVEQYF. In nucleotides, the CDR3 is TGTGCCAGCAGCCAGCTTAGCGGGAGGGCCGTCGAGCAGTACTTC.

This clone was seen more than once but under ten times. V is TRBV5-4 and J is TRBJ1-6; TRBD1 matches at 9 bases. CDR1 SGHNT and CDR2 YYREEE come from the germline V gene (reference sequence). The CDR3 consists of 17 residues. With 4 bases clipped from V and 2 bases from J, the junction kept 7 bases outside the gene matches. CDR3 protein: CASSGGTGKTYNSPLHF. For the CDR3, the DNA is TGTGCCAGCAGCGGGGGGACAGGGAAGACCTATAATTCACCCCTCCACTTT. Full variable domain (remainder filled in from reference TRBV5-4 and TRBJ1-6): ETGVTQSPTHLIKTRGQQVTLRCSSQSGHNTVSWYQQALGQGPQFIFQYYREEENGRGNFPPRFSGLQFPNYSSELNVNALELDDSALYLCASSGGTGKTYNSPLHFGNGTRLTVT.

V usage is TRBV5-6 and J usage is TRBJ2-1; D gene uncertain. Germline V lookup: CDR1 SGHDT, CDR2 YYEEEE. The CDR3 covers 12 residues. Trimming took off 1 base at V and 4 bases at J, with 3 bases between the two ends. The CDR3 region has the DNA TGTGCCAGCAGCTTGTTATACAATGAGCAGTTCTTC. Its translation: CASSLLYNEQFF.

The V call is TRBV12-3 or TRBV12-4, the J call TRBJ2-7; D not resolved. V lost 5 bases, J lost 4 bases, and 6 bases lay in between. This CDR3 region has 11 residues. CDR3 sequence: CASSLPYEQYF. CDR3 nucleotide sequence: TGTGCCAGCAGTCTACCTTACGAGCAGTACTTC.

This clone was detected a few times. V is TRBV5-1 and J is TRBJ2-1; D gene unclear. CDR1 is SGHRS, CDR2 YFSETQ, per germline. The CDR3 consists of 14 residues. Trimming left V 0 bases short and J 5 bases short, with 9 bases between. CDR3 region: CASSLALRDNEQFF. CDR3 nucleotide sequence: TGCGCCAGCAGCTTGGCCTTGAGAGACAATGAGCAGTTCTTC. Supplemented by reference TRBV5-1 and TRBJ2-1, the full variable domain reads KAGVTQTPRYLIKTRGQQVTLSCSPISGHRSVSWYQQTPGQGLQFLFEYFSETQRNKGNFPGRFSGRQFSNSRSEMNVSTLELGDSALYLCASSLALRDNEQFFGPGTRLTVL.

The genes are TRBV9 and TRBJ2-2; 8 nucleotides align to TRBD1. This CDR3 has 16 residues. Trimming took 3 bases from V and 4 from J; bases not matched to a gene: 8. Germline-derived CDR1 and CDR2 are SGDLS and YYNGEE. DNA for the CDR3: TGTGCCAGCAGCGGGCGGACAGGGAGCGTCACCGGGGAGCTGTTTTTT. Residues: CASSGRTGSVTGELFF.

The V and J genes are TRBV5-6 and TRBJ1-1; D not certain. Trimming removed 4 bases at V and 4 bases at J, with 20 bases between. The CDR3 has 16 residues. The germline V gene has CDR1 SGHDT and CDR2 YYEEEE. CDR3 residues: CASSPLKGDWGTEAFF. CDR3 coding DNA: TGTGCCAGCAGCCCCTTGAAGGGAGATTGGGGCACTGAAGCTTTCTTT.

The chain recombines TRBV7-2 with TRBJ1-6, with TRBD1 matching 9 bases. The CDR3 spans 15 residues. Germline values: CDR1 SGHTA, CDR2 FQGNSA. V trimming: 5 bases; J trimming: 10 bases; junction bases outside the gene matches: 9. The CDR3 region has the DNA TGTGCCAGCAGCGCATCCGGGACAGGGCGGTCACCCCTCCACTTT. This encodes CASSASGTGRSPLHF.

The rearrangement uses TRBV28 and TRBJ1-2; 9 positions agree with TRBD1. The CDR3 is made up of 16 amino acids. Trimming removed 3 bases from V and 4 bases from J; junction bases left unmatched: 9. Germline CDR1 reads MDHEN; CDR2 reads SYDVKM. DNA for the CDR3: TGTGCCAGCAGTTTCCTCGGCAGGACAGGGGTCTATGGCTACACCTTC. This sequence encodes CASSFLGRTGVYGYTF.

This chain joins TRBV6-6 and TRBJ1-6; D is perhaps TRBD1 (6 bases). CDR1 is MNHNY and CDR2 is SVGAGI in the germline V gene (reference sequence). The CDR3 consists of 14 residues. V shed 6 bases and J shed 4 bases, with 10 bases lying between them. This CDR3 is CASSGQSYNSPLHF. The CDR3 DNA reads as TGTGCCAGCAGCGGACAGTCATATAATTCACCCCTCCACTTT.

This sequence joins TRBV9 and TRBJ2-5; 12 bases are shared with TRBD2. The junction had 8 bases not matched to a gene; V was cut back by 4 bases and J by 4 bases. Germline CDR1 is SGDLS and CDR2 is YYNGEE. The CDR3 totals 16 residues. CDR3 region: CASSQETSGSGETQYF. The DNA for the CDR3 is TGTGCCAGCAGCCAAGAGACTAGCGGGAGCGGAGAGACCCAGTACTTC.